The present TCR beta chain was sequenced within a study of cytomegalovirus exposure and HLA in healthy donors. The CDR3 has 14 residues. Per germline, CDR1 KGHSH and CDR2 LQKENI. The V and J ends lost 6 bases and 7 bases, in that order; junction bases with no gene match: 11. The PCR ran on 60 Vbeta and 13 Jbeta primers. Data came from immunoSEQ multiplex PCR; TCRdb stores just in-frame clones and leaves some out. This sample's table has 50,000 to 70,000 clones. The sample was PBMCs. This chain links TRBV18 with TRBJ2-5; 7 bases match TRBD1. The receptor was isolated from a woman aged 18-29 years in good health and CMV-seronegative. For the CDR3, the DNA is TGTGCCAGCTCCCGACCGGGACAGATGCTGACCCAGTACTTC. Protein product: CASSRPGQMLTQYF.